Listed below are T cell receptor beta chains from one sample, sequenced in a study of blood T cell repertoires in COVID-19. TCRdb's table, derived via immunoSEQ multiplex PCR, lists solely in-frame clones and lacks some. Altogether some 300,000 clones are present, about nine tenths being singletons, with the ten largest covering around 9%. Specimen: PBMCs or T cells enriched from blood (not recorded which). Receptors were obtained from a woman younger than 45 who had recovered from COVID-19. Each CDR3 is given with its conserved first and last residue. Fields, in order: V gene, clone size, J gene, D gene, CDR3 DNA, CDR3 protein. D genes are given only for firm matches. Clone size is stated in some rows and not others, as once, few, many or a class when expanded.

TRBV5-1	-	TRBJ2-1	TRBD2	TGCGCCAGCAGCTCTACTATAGGGGACTACATACAGTTCTTC	CASSSTIGDYIQFF
TRBV9	-	TRBJ2-2	TRBD1	TGTGCCAGCAGCGGGACAGGGGATTTTAGGAACACCGGGGAGCTGTTTTTT	CASSGTGDFRNTGELFF
TRBV28	-	TRBJ2-7	-	TGTGCCAGCAGTCAAAAATGGGACTGGTCGACCTACGAGCAGTACTTC	CASSQKWDWSTYEQYF
TRBV10-1	-	TRBJ1-1	-	TGCGCCAGCAGTGATTACAGCGGACGGGGCACTGAAGCTTTCTTT	CASSDYSGRGTEAFF
TRBV30	-	TRBJ2-6	-	TGTGCCTATACACACTCTGGGGCCAACGTCCTGACTTTC	CAYTHSGANVLTF
TRBV5-6	-	TRBJ2-7	TRBD1	TGTGCCAGCAGCTTAGGATGGGACAGGGTATACGAGCAGTACTTC	CASSLGWDRVYEQYF
TRBV3-1/TRBV3-2	-	TRBJ1-3	-	TGTGCCAGCAGCCGGAGAAACTGGGTAGTTTCCTCTGGAAACACCATATATTTT	CASSRRNWVVSSGNTIYF
TRBV11-2	-	TRBJ2-7	-	TGTGCCAGCAGCTTAGGGCGGAACACCTTCTCCTACGAGCAGTACTTC	CASSLGRNTFSYEQYF
TRBV19	-	TRBJ1-6	TRBD1	TGTGCCAGTAGTCATAGGACAGGGTATCGTAATTCACCCCTCCACTTT	CASSHRTGYRNSPLHF
TRBV19	-	TRBJ2-3	TRBD2	TGTGCCAGTAGTATGGGGGGGGAGGCAGATACGCAGTATTTT	CASSMGGEADTQYF
TRBV6-5	-	TRBJ1-2	-	TGTGCCAGCGTAGAACAGGGTACCTTCAACTATGGCTACACCTTC	CASVEQGTFNYGYTF
TRBV12-3/TRBV12-4	once	TRBJ1-1	-	TGTGCCAGCAAAACACAAGAGGACACTGAAGCTTTCTTT	CASKTQEDTEAFF
TRBV19	once	TRBJ1-1	TRBD1	TGTGCCAGTAATAACCCGGGACAGACCTCCACTGAAGCTTTCTTT	CASNNPGQTSTEAFF
TRBV20-1	-	TRBJ2-1	TRBD1	TGCAGTGCTAGTGGGGACAGGGGGTACAATGAGCAGTTCTTC	CSASGDRGYNEQFF
TRBV10-2	-	TRBJ2-7	-	TGCGCCACCGCAGGGGCGAGGGACTACGAGCAGTACTTC	CATAGARDYEQYF
TRBV5-1	-	TRBJ2-2	TRBD1	TGCGCCAGCAGCTGGAAGACAGGGACCGGGGAGCTGTTTTTT	CASSWKTGTGELFF
TRBV7-3	once	TRBJ2-3	TRBD2	TGTGCCAGCAGCTTCGGACTAGCGGGAGTGGATACGCAGTATTTT	CASSFGLAGVDTQYF
TRBV11-2	-	TRBJ2-7	TRBD2	TGTGCCAGCAGCGGTCAGGGAGGGAGCTCCTACGAGCAGTACTTC	CASSGQGGSSYEQYF
TRBV19	-	TRBJ2-6	-	TGTGCCAGTAGTATACTAGTATCTGGGGCCAACGTCCTGACTTTC	CASSILVSGANVLTF
TRBV27	once	TRBJ1-4	TRBD1	TGTGCCAGCAGTCCGGGACAGGGGGCGCCCCGTAATGAAAAACTGTTTTTT	CASSPGQGAPRNEKLFF
TRBV19	-	TRBJ2-1	TRBD2	TGTGCCAGTAGGGGGTACTGGCGGGAGGGCAATGAGCAGTTCTTC	CASRGYWREGNEQFF
TRBV29-1	-	TRBJ2-5	-	TGCAGCGTTGACCTAGCGCAACCAAACTACCAAGAGACCCAGTACTTC	CSVDLAQPNYQETQYF
TRBV9	-	TRBJ2-2	-	TGTGCCAGCAGCGCCCAGGGGCTGAGGGACACCGGGGAGCTGTTTTTT	CASSAQGLRDTGELFF
TRBV6-2/TRBV6-3	once	TRBJ2-5	TRBD1	TGTGCCAGCAGTTACTCCCTGGACAGGGAACAAGAGACCCAGTACTTC	CASSYSLDREQETQYF
TRBV10-3	-	TRBJ1-1	-	TGTGCCATCAGGGCGTCTGGCGGGCGATCTTTAGAGAACACTGAAGCTTTCTTT	CAIRASGGRSLENTEAFF
TRBV18	-	TRBJ1-5	-	TGTGCCAGCTCACCACTAAGACAGAGCAATCAGCCCCAGCATTTT	CASSPLRQSNQPQHF
TRBV11-2	-	TRBJ1-2	-	TGTGCCAGCAGCCCCTCGCCACGGGGGGCCGCTAACTATGGCTACACCTTC	CASSPSPRGAANYGYTF
TRBV10-3	-	TRBJ1-2	-	TGTGCCATCAGCCCCAGGGAAACCTTCTATGGCTACACCTTC	CAISPRETFYGYTF
TRBV5-6	-	TRBJ2-7	-	TGTGCCAGCAGCTTCGGAGCTGGAACCTACGAGCAGTACTTC	CASSFGAGTYEQYF